These T cell receptor beta chains were read from a single sample in a study of blood T cell repertoires in COVID-19. Using immunoSEQ multiplex PCR, the repertoire was profiled, and TCRdb retains in-frame clones only, with some absent. The data hold under 500,000 clones, with approximately 90% observed a single time. The sequenced sample was PBMCs or T cells enriched from blood (not recorded which). The origin of the receptors is a woman aged 18-29 years with acute COVID-19. Both conserved end residues are part of each CDR3. D genes are given only for firm matches. Clone size is given for some rows only: seen once, a few or many times, or a class if the clone is expanded.

>.|.|TRBV19|TRBJ1-1
TGTGCCAGTACGGGGTACACTGAAGCTTTCTTT
CASTGYTEAFF
>TRBD1|many|TRBV19|TRBJ2-7
TGTGCCAGTAGTATCCGGACAGGCGATACCTACGAGCAGTACTTC
CASSIRTGDTYEQYF
>TRBD1|.|TRBV19|TRBJ1-5
TGTGCCAGTTTGACAGGGCCCCTTAGCAATCAGCCCCAGCATTTT
CASLTGPLSNQPQHF
>TRBD2|.|TRBV6-5|TRBJ2-2
TGTGCCAGCACTCTATCGACTAGCGGCACCGGGGAGCTGTTTTTT
CASTLSTSGTGELFF
>TRBD2|.|TRBV3-1/TRBV3-2|TRBJ2-1
TGTGCCAGCAGCCAAGAAGGATGGACTAGGGGTCGGTTCTTC
CASSQEGWTRGRFF
>TRBD1|.|TRBV9|TRBJ1-2
TGTGCCAGCAGCGTAGAGAGGACAGGGGATGGCTACACCTTC
CASSVERTGDGYTF
>.|.|TRBV9|TRBJ2-2
TGTGCCAGCAGCGCGAGGCCCGGGGAGCTGTTTTTT
CASSARPGELFF
>TRBD2|.|TRBV28|TRBJ2-3
TGTGCCAGCAGTACTAGCGGGTACACAGATACGCAGTATTTT
CASSTSGYTDTQYF
>.|.|TRBV5-4|TRBJ1-1
TGTGCCAGCAGCTTAAGAACAGGGATTGGGAACACTGAAGCTTTCTTT
CASSLRTGIGNTEAFF
>TRBD1|.|TRBV19|TRBJ1-4
TGTGCCAGTAGTCTGGGACAGGGACATGAAAAACTGTTTTTT
CASSLGQGHEKLFF
>.|.|TRBV27|TRBJ2-2
TGTGCCAGCAGTTTACGCGCCACCCTGGAGTACACCGGGGAGCTGTTTTTT
CASSLRATLEYTGELFF
>.|.|TRBV3-1/TRBV3-2|TRBJ1-2
TGTGCCAGCAGTTCTGAGCCTCTTACAGGCTATGGCTACACCTTC
CASSSEPLTGYGYTF
>TRBD1|once|TRBV5-4|TRBJ1-3
TGTGCCAGCAGCTTGGTAGGCAGGGGGACCTCTGGAAACACCATATATTTT
CASSLVGRGTSGNTIYF
>.|.|TRBV11-2|TRBJ2-7
TGTGCCAGCAGCCCAGTGGCTCCCTCCTACGAGCAGTACTTC
CASSPVAPSYEQYF
>.|.|TRBV9|TRBJ2-5
TGTGCCAGCAGCCCGGGGACTCTCCCGGGACAAGAGACCCAGTACTTC
CASSPGTLPGQETQYF
>.|.|TRBV10-1|TRBJ1-1
TGCGCCAGCAGCCGGGACACCATGAACACTGAAGCTTTCTTT
CASSRDTMNTEAFF
>TRBD1|.|TRBV18|TRBJ2-6
TGTGCCAGCCACGCCGCAAGGACAGGGAGGTCTGGGGCCAACGTCCTGACTTTC
CASHAARTGRSGANVLTF
>.|.|TRBV7-9|TRBJ1-1
TGTGCCAGCAGCCCATCCTTACTTCCAGGAAACGAAGCTTTCTTT
CASSPSLLPGNEAFF
>TRBD1|.|TRBV7-9|TRBJ2-3
TGTGCCAGCAGCCCTCCAGGGGGAAGCACAGATACGCAGTATTTT
CASSPPGGSTDTQYF
>.|.|TRBV6-5|TRBJ2-2
TGTGCCAGCAGTTACTCGAGGAGGGGAGGTTCCGGGGAGCTGTTTTTT
CASSYSRRGGSGELFF
>TRBD1|.|TRBV7-2|TRBJ2-5
TGTGCCAGCAGCTTAGGGGACAGGGACGAAGAGACCCAGTACTTC
CASSLGDRDEETQYF
>.|once|TRBV6-6|TRBJ2-1
TGTGCCAGCAGTTACCAAAATATGCCCTATTTCGATGAGCAGTTCTTC
CASSYQNMPYFDEQFF
>.|.|TRBV5-1|TRBJ2-2
TGCGCCAGCAGCCTGGACATGAACACCGGGGAGCTGTTTTTT
CASSLDMNTGELFF
>TRBD1|.|TRBV27|TRBJ2-7
TGTGCCAGCGCGAAACAGGGGAATTCCTACGAGCAGTACTTC
CASAKQGNSYEQYF
>TRBD2|few|TRBV10-3|TRBJ2-3
TGTGCCATCAGGACTAGCGTTACCACAGATACGCAGTATTTT
CAIRTSVTTDTQYF
>TRBD1|.|TRBV2|TRBJ1-1
TGTGCCATCAGCCAGGGGGCTCTGAACACTGAAGCTTTCTTT
CAISQGALNTEAFF
>TRBD1|.|TRBV19|TRBJ1-2
TGTGCCAGTGGAAGACAGGGGCTTTCCTATGGCTACACCTTC
CASGRQGLSYGYTF
>TRBD2|once|TRBV5-1|TRBJ2-2
TGCGCCAGCAGCCCCGGACTAGCGGGGATTAACACCGGGGAGCTGTTTTTT
CASSPGLAGINTGELFF
>TRBD2|.|TRBV7-2|TRBJ2-7
TGTGCCAGCAGCTACGAGACTAGCGGGAGAGGGTACGAGCAGTACTTC
CASSYETSGRGYEQYF
>.|.|TRBV5-8|TRBJ2-3
TGTGCCAGCAGCTTCGGGCATAGCGCCCTACAGGATACGCAGTATTTT
CASSFGHSALQDTQYF
>.|.|TRBV10-3|TRBJ1-6
TGTGCCATCAGTGAGTCAGGGGGGGCAAATTCACCCCTCCACTTT
CAISESGGANSPLHF
>TRBD2|few|TRBV2|TRBJ2-7
TGTGCCAGCCTTCGGACTAGCGGGGGGTACGAGCAGTACTTC
CASLRTSGGYEQYF
>.|.|TRBV11-3|TRBJ1-1
TGTGCCAGCAGCTTAGATCGGGGGAGTGAAGCTTTCTTT
CASSLDRGSEAFF